One sample yielded the 17 T cell receptor beta chains listed below, sequenced in a study of cytomegalovirus exposure and HLA in healthy donors. Amplification used 60 Vbeta primers and 13 Jbeta primers. Some clones are missing from TCRdb's copy, which holds only in-frame ones; the method was immunoSEQ multiplex PCR. The table has approximately 87,000 clones, around four fifths seen once. Sequenced material: PBMCs. All receptors derive from a woman aged 18-29 years in good health and CMV-seropositive.

The rearrangement joins TRBV6-5 to TRBJ1-1; D gene ambiguous. The germline V gene has CDR1 MNHEY and CDR2 SVGAGI. V was cut by 0 bases and J by 0 bases, with 5 bases left in between. CDR3 length: 14 residues. This CDR3 is CASSYSTVNTEAFF. The DNA of the CDR3 is TGTGCCAGCAGTTACTCGACTGTGAACACTGAAGCTTTCTTT.

As DNA, the CDR3 is TGTGCCTGGACTCCGGACAGAATACTTAACTATGGCTACACCTTC. This gives the protein CAWTPDRILNYGYTF. The chain couples TRBV30 to TRBJ1-2, with TRBD1 as a possible D gene (6 bases). The CDR3 runs to 15 residues. The V gene lost 4 bases and the J gene lost 1 base, with 16 bases spanning the gap. CDR1 is GTSNPN and CDR2 is SVGIG in the germline V gene (reference sequence).

The chain carries TRBV5-1 and TRBJ2-6; TRBD1 agrees at 9 bases. The CDR3 covers 20 residues. CDR1 is SGHRS and CDR2 is YFSETQ in the germline V gene. V was pared by 2 bases and J by 1 base, with 13 bases of the junction left unmatched. The DNA of the CDR3 is TGCGCCAGCAGCTTTCTCCCCTTTGACAGGGGGGGATCTGGGGCCAACGTCCTGACTTTC. This gives the protein CASSFLPFDRGGSGANVLTF.

The chain recombines TRBV6-1 with TRBJ1-1; a weak D match, TRBD1 (6 bases). The germline CDR1 and CDR2 sequences are MNHNS and SASEGT. CDR3 size: 14 residues. V dropped 7 bases and J dropped 4 bases, with 16 bases sitting between them. The DNA for the CDR3 is TGTGCCAGCACCCTGGATGGGGGCTTCACTGAAGCTTTCTTT. Translation gives CASTLDGGFTEAFF.

The chain carries TRBV7-9 and TRBJ1-2, with D maybe TRBD1 (5 bases). The V end was cut by 5 bases, the J end by 3 bases, with 10 bases between. Germline CDR1 reads SEHNR; CDR2 reads FQNEAQ (reference sequence). The CDR3 is made up of 13 amino acids. The CDR3 bases are TGTGCCAGCAGCCCTGGGGGGGACTATGGCTACACCTTC. As protein: CASSPGGDYGYTF. Combining the CDR3 with reference TRBV7-9 and TRBJ1-2 gives the whole variable domain DTGVSQNPRHKITKRGQNVTFRCDPISEHNRLYWYRQTLGQGPEFLTYFQNEAQLEKSRLLSDRFSAERPKGSFSTLEIQRTEQGDSAMYLCASSPGGDYGYTFGSGTRLTVV.

This sequence joins TRBV11-1 and TRBJ2-2; a possible D gene is TRBD1 (6 bases). This CDR3 has 15 amino acids. The V gene lost 4 bases and the J gene lost 4 bases, with 13 bases spanning the gap. Germline CDR1 and CDR2: SGHAT and FQDESV (reference sequence). The DNA of the CDR3 is TGTGCCAGCAGCTACCAGGGGATCTTCACCGGGGAGCTGTTTTTT. Its protein product is CASSYQGIFTGELFF.

The CDR3 region has the DNA TGTGCCAGCAGCGTTGAGTTGGGACTAGCTAGGAATGAGCAGTTCTTC. This sequence encodes CASSVELGLARNEQFF. The chain recombines TRBV9 with TRBJ2-1; 9 nucleotides align to TRBD2. CDR3 length: 16 residues. Germline V lookup: CDR1 SGDLS, CDR2 YYNGEE. Trimming took 2 bases from V and 7 from J; bases not matched to a gene: 10.

As for this clone: The conserved closing phenylalanine or tryptophan is absent in this CDR3, likely reflecting a read error. J is TRBJ1-5 and V is TRBV27; possibly TRBD1 for D (5 bases). Per germline, CDR1 MNHEY and CDR2 SMNVEV (reference sequence). This CDR3 region has 16 residues. Deletions cut 6 bases from V and 0 bases from J, with 15 bases between. The CDR3 sequence: CASSGGDLVSNQPQHL. The CDR3 DNA sequence: TGTGCCAGCAGCGGGGGAGATTTGGTTAGCAATCAGCCCCAGCATTTG.

The genes are TRBV5-1 and TRBJ1-5; 12 bases align to TRBD1. Germline assignment: CDR1 SGHRS and CDR2 YFSETQ. This CDR3 spans 15 amino acids. V shed 4 bases and J 6 bases; nucleotides not matched to a gene: 5. The CDR3 coding sequence is TGCGCCAGCAGCGCGGGACAGGGGGCAGGTCAGCCCCAGCATTTT. It is translated as CASSAGQGAGQPQHF.

The gene calls are TRBV15 and TRBJ1-2; TRBD1 agrees at 8 bases. The junction had 7 bases not matched to a gene; V was cut back by 3 bases and J by 10 bases. From germline, CDR1 is LNHNV and CDR2 YYDKDF (reference sequence). This CDR3 spans 13 amino acids. CDR3 DNA: TGTGCCACCAGCAGTGGGACAGGAGGGGACTACACCTTC. This translates into CATSSGTGGDYTF.

This clone was recorded only once. The chain employs TRBV9 and TRBJ1-1, with a weak D call TRBD1 (5 bases). Trimming took 0 bases from V and 6 from J, leaving 12 bases between them. Germline V gene lookup returns CDR1 SGDLS and CDR2 YYNGEE. CDR3 length equals 14 residues. CDR3 loop: CASSVDSGDPEAFF. Written as DNA, the CDR3 is TGTGCCAGCAGCGTAGATTCGGGGGATCCTGAAGCTTTCTTT.

The chain couples TRBV29-1 to TRBJ2-3; weak D call: TRBD2 (6 bases). The CDR3 has 13 residues. V shed 6 bases and J shed 8 bases, with 18 bases lying between them. Germline CDR1 is SQVTM and CDR2 is ANQGSEA. The CDR3 region is CSVSTRSGATQYF. In DNA, the CDR3 is TGCAGCGTCTCGACTAGGTCAGGCGCTACGCAGTATTTT.

This sequence joins TRBV9 and TRBJ2-3; a weak D match, TRBD2 (5 bases). The CDR3 is 15 amino acids. Per germline, CDR1 SGDLS and CDR2 YYNGEE. V shed 3 bases and J shed 4 bases, with 15 bases lying between them. This CDR3 is CASSGAGPSSDTQYF. The CDR3 DNA reads TGTGCCAGCAGCGGAGCTGGCCCTAGCTCAGATACGCAGTATTTT.

This chain's CDR3 is CASSLVAGLNYGYTF. CDR3 sequence (DNA): TGTGCCAGCAGCTTGGTGGCAGGGTTGAACTATGGCTACACCTTC. The genes are TRBV5-6 and TRBJ1-2; TRBD1 might be the D (5 bases). Between the trimmed V and J ends, which lost 0 bases and 2 bases, there was a span of 11 bases. The CDR3 contains 15 residues. From germline, CDR1 is SGHDT and CDR2 YYEEEE. The full variable domain, in which reference TRBV5-6 and TRBJ1-2 provide the parts outside the CDR3, is DAGVTQSPTHLIKTRGQQVTLRCSPKSGHDTVSWYQQALGQGPQFIFQYYEEEERQRGNFPDRFSGHQFPNYSSELNVNALLLGDSALYLCASSLVAGLNYGYTFGSGTRLTVV.

This chain uses TRBV6-5 with TRBJ1-1; no firm D call. The CDR3 is made up of 16 amino acids. Trimming removed 0 bases at V and 0 bases at J, with 11 bases between. Per the germline V gene, CDR1 is MNHEY and CDR2 is SVGAGI. The CDR3 DNA sequence: TGTGCCAGCAGTTACTCGCGGGTCTCGATGAACACTGAAGCTTTCTTT. It encodes CASSYSRVSMNTEAFF.

V gene TRBV27 combines with J gene TRBJ2-2; TRBD2 matches 16 bases. Germline-derived CDR1 and CDR2 are MNHEY and SMNVEV (reference sequence). The trim removed 7 bases at V and 5 bases at J, leaving 4 bases unmatched. The CDR3 is made up of 16 amino acids. The CDR3 DNA reads TGTGCCAGCACGGGACTAGCGGGGGGGCGTACCGGGGAGCTGTTTTTT. It specifies CASTGLAGGRTGELFF.

The rearrangement links TRBV7-8 to TRBJ1-2; TRBD1 might be the D (5 bases). CDR3 size: 12 residues. CDR1 is SGHVS and CDR2 is FQNEAQ in the germline V gene. The germline V and J ends were trimmed by 5 bases and 8 bases, with 12 bases remaining between them. The CDR3 nucleotides read TGTGCCAGCAGCGCGCAGGGAAAAGGCTACACCTTC. It specifies CASSAQGKGYTF.